Below, 22 T cell receptor beta chains from the same sample are listed, as sequenced in a study of OX40 agonist ivuxolimab in advanced cancers. The assay was immunoSEQ multiplex PCR, and TCRdb's table has in-frame clones only and misses some. The top ten clones hold 9.5% to 15% of a sample with approximately 60,000 clones, around 93% of them seen once. The starting material was CD4+ or CD8+ T cells sorted from blood, obtained in a trial of the OX40 agonist ivuxolimab. These receptors originate from an adult with an advanced solid tumor such as melanoma, head and neck, liver or kidney cancer.

The table lists this clone with a count of one. The V and J genes are TRBV11-2 and TRBJ1-5; D gene ambiguous. Trimming took off 1 base at V and 9 bases at J, with 4 bases between the two ends. The CDR3 consists of 11 residues. CDR1 is SGHAT, CDR2 FQNNGV, per germline. As DNA, the CDR3 is TGTGCCAGCAGCTTAGGGGGGCCCCAGCATTTT. Translation: CASSLGGPQHF.

The CDR3 nucleotides are TGTGCCAGCAAGACTAGGGGGCTGGGGTATGGCTACACCTTC. The encoded protein is CASKTRGLGYGYTF. The chain recombines TRBV28 with TRBJ1-2; TRBD1 matches 7 bases. The CDR3 extends over 14 amino acids. Per the germline V gene, CDR1 is MDHEN and CDR2 is SYDVKM. J gave up 5 bases and V 7 bases, and 10 bases lay outside the gene matches.

The chain has TRBV27 and TRBJ1-5, with 9 positions matching TRBD1. The germline V gene encodes CDR1 MNHEY and CDR2 SMNVEV (reference sequence). This CDR3 region has 15 residues. Trimming cost V 7 bases and J 6 bases; bases outside gene matches: 10. This chain's CDR3 is CASTITGGSSQPQHF. CDR3 nucleotide sequence: TGTGCCAGCACTATAACAGGGGGCTCGAGTCAGCCCCAGCATTTT.

The chain recombines TRBV5-1 with TRBJ1-1; D might be TRBD1 (6 bases). V was trimmed by 4 bases and J by 8 bases, leaving 9 bases between them. This CDR3 has 11 residues. Germline CDR1 SGHRS, CDR2 YFSETQ. In nucleotides, the CDR3 is TGCGCCAGCAGCAACGGACAGGAAGCTTTCTTT. Amino acids: CASSNGQEAFF.

V gene TRBV13 combines with J gene TRBJ2-1; D is uncertain. Per germline, CDR1 PRHDT and CDR2 FYEKMQ (reference sequence). This CDR3 has 11 amino acids. The V and J ends lost 4 bases and 5 bases respectively, with 3 bases between them. The CDR3 region has the DNA TGTGCCAGCAGCTCAGACAATGAGCAGTTCTTC. Its protein is CASSSDNEQFF.

The rearrangement uses TRBV9 and TRBJ2-7; a possible D gene is TRBD2 (6 bases). V shed 4 bases and J shed 4 bases, with 18 bases lying between them. CDR3 length equals 15 residues. CDR1 is SGDLS, CDR2 YYNGEE, per germline. CDR3 nucleotides: TGTGCCAGCAGCCCTACCGGCGGGGCCGCTTACGAGCAGTACTTC. Amino acids: CASSPTGGAAYEQYF.

The J gene is TRBJ2-5, the V gene TRBV5-1, with TRBD2 identical over 8 bases. The junction had 6 bases not matched to a gene; V was cut back by 3 bases and J by 2 bases. The germline gives CDR1 SGHRS, CDR2 YFSETQ. This CDR3 spans 15 amino acids. DNA of the CDR3: TGCGCCAGCAGCTCGGGACTAGGAGGGCAAGAGACCCAGTACTTC. Amino acids: CASSSGLGGQETQYF.

This rearrangement joins TRBV27 to TRBJ2-1; tentatively, D is TRBD2 (5 bases). CDR1 is MNHEY and CDR2 is SMNVEV in the germline V gene (reference sequence). V lost 4 bases to trimming and J lost 7 bases, with 8 bases between them. There are 12 residues in the CDR3. The CDR3 nucleotides read TGTGCCAGCAGTTCAGGAGGAAATGAGCAGTTCTTC. Protein product: CASSSGGNEQFF.

The rearrangement uses TRBV5-6 and TRBJ1-2; TRBD1 is a possible D gene (6 bases). Looked up from germline, CDR1 is SGHDT and CDR2 is YYEEEE. The V end lost 4 bases, the J end lost 5 bases, and 12 bases lay between the germline ends. There are 13 residues in the CDR3. CDR3 sequence: CASSGGTRYGYTF. Written as DNA, the CDR3 is TGTGCCAGCAGCGGAGGGACAAGATATGGCTACACCTTC. Together with reference TRBV5-6 and TRBJ1-2, the CDR3 gives the full variable domain: DAGVTQSPTHLIKTRGQQVTLRCSPKSGHDTVSWYQQALGQGPQFIFQYYEEEERQRGNFPDRFSGHQFPNYSSELNVNALLLGDSALYLCASSGGTRYGYTFGSGTRLTVV.

The rearrangement links TRBV7-8 to TRBJ2-5; no clear D. The CDR3 covers 16 residues. Deletions cut 7 bases from V and 0 bases from J, with 18 bases between. Germline CDR1 is SGHVS and CDR2 is FQNEAQ. CDR3 bases: TGTGCCAGCACCCCACTCCTGCCAGCCTACCAAGAGACCCAGTACTTC. Its protein product is CASTPLLPAYQETQYF.

The chain recombines TRBV29-1 with TRBJ2-4; D is perhaps TRBD1 (5 bases). V was trimmed by 5 bases and J by 0 bases, leaving 20 bases between them. Germline V gives CDR1 SQVTM, CDR2 ANQGSEA. The CDR3 is 17 amino acids. The CDR3 here is CSVRSQDMRLAKNIQYF. CDR3 nucleotide sequence: TGCAGCGTTCGCTCACAGGACATGCGGCTAGCCAAAAACATTCAGTACTTC.

This chain links TRBV7-9 with TRBJ2-1; D is undetermined. The CDR3 is 13 residues long. Trimming took 7 bases from V and 6 from J, leaving 13 bases between them. Per the germline V gene, CDR1 is SEHNR and CDR2 is FQNEAQ (reference sequence). The CDR3 DNA follows: TGTGCCAGCATCGCACCGGGCGCCAATGAGCAGTTCTTC. The encoded protein is CASIAPGANEQFF.

The rearrangement links TRBV10-1 to TRBJ2-5, with D perhaps given as TRBD1 or TRBD2 (5 bases each). The V gene lost 6 bases and the J gene lost 6 bases, with 17 bases spanning the gap. In germline, CDR1 is WNHNN, CDR2 SYGVQD (reference sequence). CDR3 length: 14 residues. As DNA, the CDR3 is TGCGCCAGCAGCCGGGACCCAGAGTTAAAGACCCAGTACTTC. This gives the protein CASSRDPELKTQYF.

The rearrangement links TRBV6-1 to TRBJ2-5; 10 nucleotides align to TRBD1. CDR1 MNHNS and CDR2 SASEGT come from the germline V gene. This CDR3 contains 14 residues. V lost 4 bases, J lost 3 bases, and 2 bases stayed unmatched. CDR3 loop: CASSAGQGEETQYF. The CDR3 coding sequence is TGTGCCAGCAGTGCCGGACAGGGGGAAGAGACCCAGTACTTC.

The count of this clone is one. V is TRBV27 and J is TRBJ2-7; D call uncertain. Between the trimmed V and J ends, which lost 2 bases and 4 bases, there was a span of 9 bases. Germline V gene sequence: CDR1 MNHEY, CDR2 SMNVEV (reference sequence). This CDR3 spans 13 amino acids. CDR3 loop: CASSLGSEYEQYF. CDR3 in DNA: TGTGCCAGCAGTTTAGGTTCAGAATACGAGCAGTACTTC.

The chain employs TRBV11-3 and TRBJ2-5; D may correspond to TRBD1 or TRBD2 (5 bases each). The V and J ends lost 6 bases and 5 bases respectively, with 22 bases between them. CDR1 is SGHNT, CDR2 YENEEA, per germline. This CDR3 has 16 amino acids. The CDR3 is CASSGLAPGQRETQYF. CDR3 DNA: TGTGCCAGCAGTGGATTAGCACCAGGGCAGCGGGAGACCCAGTACTTC.

This clone is medium-sized within its sample. The V call is TRBV5-4, the J call TRBJ2-1; possibly TRBD2 for D (5 bases). The CDR3 extends over 17 amino acids. V was clipped by 2 bases and J by 2 bases, with 17 bases between them. From germline, CDR1 is SGHNT and CDR2 YYREEE (reference sequence). In DNA, the CDR3 is TGTGCCAGCAGCTTATCGCTAGCCTTGATCCCCTACAATGAGCAGTTCTTC. Translated: CASSLSLALIPYNEQFF.

This sequence joins TRBV7-9 and TRBJ2-4, with 12 nucleotides matching TRBD1. CDR1 is SEHNR, CDR2 FQNEAQ, per germline (reference sequence). The CDR3 contains 17 residues. With V trimmed by 4 bases and J by 6 bases, 10 bases remained unmatched. CDR3 in amino acids: CASSSGGQGAPVNIQYF. CDR3 sequence (DNA): TGTGCCAGCAGCTCAGGGGGACAGGGGGCGCCCGTAAACATTCAGTACTTC.

CDR3 DNA: TGCGCCAGCAGCCAATCTACTAGCGGGAGTTCTAACATTCAGTACTTC. Protein sequence: CASSQSTSGSSNIQYF. The J gene is TRBJ2-4, the V gene TRBV4-1; 11 bases align to TRBD2. The germline CDR1 and CDR2 sequences are MGHRA and YSYEKL. The V gene end was trimmed by 2 bases and the J gene end by 7 bases; junction bases not matched to a gene: 7. There are 16 residues in the CDR3.

CDR3 bases: TGTGCCAGCAGCTTGGGGACTAGCGGAACAGATACGCAGTATTTT. It yields the protein CASSLGTSGTDTQYF. The rearrangement joins TRBV11-2 to TRBJ2-3, with TRBD2 matching over 11 bases. V gave up 3 bases and J gave up 3 bases; unmatched junction bases: 2. This CDR3 has 15 residues. Germline V gene sequence: CDR1 SGHAT, CDR2 FQNNGV.

The chain is built from TRBV18 and TRBJ2-5; maybe TRBD1 (6 bases). Germline V gene lookup returns CDR1 KGHSH and CDR2 LQKENI. V was trimmed by 2 bases and J by 2 bases, leaving 12 bases between them. This CDR3 is 15 amino acids long. This chain's CDR3 is CASSPRDNEQETQYF. The CDR3 nucleotides read TGTGCCAGCTCACCAAGGGACAACGAACAAGAGACCCAGTACTTC.

The rearrangement joins TRBV5-8 to TRBJ2-7; D unresolved. This CDR3 contains 11 residues. Germline loops: CDR1 SGHTS, CDR2 YDEGEE. V lost 7 bases to trimming and J lost 5 bases, with 10 bases between them. The DNA for the CDR3 is TGTGCCAGCGGTCCCTGGGACGAGCAGTACTTC. It codes for CASGPWDEQYF.